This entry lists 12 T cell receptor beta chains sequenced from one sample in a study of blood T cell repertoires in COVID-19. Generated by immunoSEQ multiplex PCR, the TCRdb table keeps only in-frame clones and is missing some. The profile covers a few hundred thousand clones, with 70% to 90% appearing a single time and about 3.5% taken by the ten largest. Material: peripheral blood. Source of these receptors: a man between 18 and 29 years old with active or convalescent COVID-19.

CDR3 residues: CACRLGDNEQFF. The CDR3 bases are TGTGCCTGTCGCCTCGGGGACAATGAGCAGTTCTTC. V is TRBV30 and J is TRBJ2-1, with a tentative D call TRBD2 (5 bases). Trimming took off 6 bases at V and 5 bases at J, with 11 bases between the two ends. The length of the CDR3 is 12 residues. Germline-derived CDR1 and CDR2 are GTSNPN and SVGIG (reference sequence).

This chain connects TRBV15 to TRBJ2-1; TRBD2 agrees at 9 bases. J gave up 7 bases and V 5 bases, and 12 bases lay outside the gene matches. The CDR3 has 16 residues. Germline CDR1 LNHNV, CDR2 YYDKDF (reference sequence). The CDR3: CATSGRLAEIKNEQFF. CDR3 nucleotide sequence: TGTGCCACCAGCGGACGACTAGCGGAGATAAAGAATGAGCAGTTCTTC.

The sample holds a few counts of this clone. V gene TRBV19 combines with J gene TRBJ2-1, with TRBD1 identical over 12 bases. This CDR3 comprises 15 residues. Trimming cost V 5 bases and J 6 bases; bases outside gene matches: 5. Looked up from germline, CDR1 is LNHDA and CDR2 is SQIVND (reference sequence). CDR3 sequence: CASSGTGGAGNEQFF. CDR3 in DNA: TGTGCCAGTAGTGGGACAGGGGGCGCCGGCAATGAGCAGTTCTTC.

The CDR3 is CASRGPNTGELFF. DNA of the CDR3: TGTGCCAGCAGGGGCCCGAACACCGGGGAGCTGTTTTTT. The V and J genes are TRBV6-6 and TRBJ2-2; D is unclear. V gave up 6 bases and J gave up 0 bases, with 5 bases separating them. The CDR3 is 13 residues long. Germline V lookup: CDR1 MNHNY, CDR2 SVGAGI (reference sequence).

The CDR3 region has the DNA TGCGCCAGCAGCTTGATTGACAGGGGGGCTTGGGATGGCTACACCTTC. Its protein is CASSLIDRGAWDGYTF. V is TRBV5-1 and J is TRBJ1-2, with TRBD1 matching over 9 bases. V lost 1 base, J lost 6 bases, and 10 bases stayed unmatched. CDR1 SGHRS and CDR2 YFSETQ come from the germline V gene. The CDR3 contains 16 residues.

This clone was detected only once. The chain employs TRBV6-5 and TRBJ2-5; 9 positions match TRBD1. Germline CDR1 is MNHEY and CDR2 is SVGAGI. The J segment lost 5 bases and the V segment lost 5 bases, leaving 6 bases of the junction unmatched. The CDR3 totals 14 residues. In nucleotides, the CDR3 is TGTGCCAGCAGTACTGGGACAGGGTTGGAGACCCAGTACTTC. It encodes CASSTGTGLETQYF.

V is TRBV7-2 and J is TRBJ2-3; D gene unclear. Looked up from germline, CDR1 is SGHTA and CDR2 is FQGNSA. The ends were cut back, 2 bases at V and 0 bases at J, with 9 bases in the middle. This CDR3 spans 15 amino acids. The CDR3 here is CASSLYSRSTDTQYF. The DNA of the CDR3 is TGTGCCAGCAGCTTATATAGCAGAAGCACAGATACGCAGTATTTT.

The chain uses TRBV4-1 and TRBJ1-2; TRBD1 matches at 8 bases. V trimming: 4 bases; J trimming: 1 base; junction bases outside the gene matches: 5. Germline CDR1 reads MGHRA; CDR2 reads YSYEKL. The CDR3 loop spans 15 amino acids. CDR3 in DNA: TGCGCCAGCAGCCGCGCGGGACAGGTTAACTATGGCTACACCTTC. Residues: CASSRAGQVNYGYTF.

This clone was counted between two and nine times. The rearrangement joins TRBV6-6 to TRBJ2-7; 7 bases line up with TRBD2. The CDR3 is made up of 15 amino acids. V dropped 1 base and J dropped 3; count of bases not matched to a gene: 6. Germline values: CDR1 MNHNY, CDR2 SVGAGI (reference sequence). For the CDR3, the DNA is TGTGCCAGCAGTTACTTGGGAGGGAACGGCTACGAGCAGTACTTC. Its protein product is CASSYLGGNGYEQYF.

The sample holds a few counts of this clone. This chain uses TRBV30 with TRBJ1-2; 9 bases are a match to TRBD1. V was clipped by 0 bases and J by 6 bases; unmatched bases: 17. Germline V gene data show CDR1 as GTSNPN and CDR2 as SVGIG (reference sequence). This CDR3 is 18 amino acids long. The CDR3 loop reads CAWSVHPLTGGVPHGYTF. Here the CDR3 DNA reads TGTGCCTGGAGTGTACACCCCTTAACAGGGGGCGTCCCTCATGGCTACACCTTC.

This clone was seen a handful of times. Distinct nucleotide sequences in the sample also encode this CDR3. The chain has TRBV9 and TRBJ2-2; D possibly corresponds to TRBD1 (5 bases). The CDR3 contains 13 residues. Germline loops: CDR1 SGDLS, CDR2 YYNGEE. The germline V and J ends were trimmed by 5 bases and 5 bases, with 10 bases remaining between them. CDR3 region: CASSPQGTGELFF. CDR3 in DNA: TGTGCCAGCAGTCCTCAGGGTACCGGGGAGCTGTTTTTT.

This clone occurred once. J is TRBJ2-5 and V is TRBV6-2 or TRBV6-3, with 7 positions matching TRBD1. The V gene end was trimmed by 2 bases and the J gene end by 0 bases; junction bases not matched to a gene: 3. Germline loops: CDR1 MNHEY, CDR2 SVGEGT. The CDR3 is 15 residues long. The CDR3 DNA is TGTGCCAGCAGTTACATGGGACAGCACCAAGAGACCCAGTACTTC. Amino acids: CASSYMGQHQETQYF.